This TCR beta chain was captured by sequencing in a study of blood T cells in healthy people across ages. Healthy individuals of Caucasian origin from Russia, aged roughly 6 to 90, served as donors. Each sample had at least 6 million PBMCs isolated. Germline V gene data show CDR1 as LGHNA and CDR2 as YSLEER. The CDR3 has 17 amino acids. J was trimmed by 4 bases and V by 2 bases; bases with no gene match: 7. Regarding this clonotype: Its antigen is unidentified.

Regarding the study as a whole: Across the age range, TCR beta diversity per million T cells fell in a roughly linear way.

Primers used in a second PCR of about 7 to 12 cycles were a sample-barcoded 5' primer and a J-beta primer mix. TCRdb re-called the 5' RACE reads through MiXCR, storing one row per CDR3 protein. The sample records about 650,000 distinct CDR3 sequences, 40% to 65% being singletons. The chain uses TRBV4-3 and TRBJ2-1; TRBD2 matches 11 bases. The clonotype comes from a woman of 80 years or more in good health. Sequences were obtained from blood. The CDR3 sequence: CASSQYHSGGGYNEQFF. CDR3 DNA: TGCGCCAGCAGCCAATATCATAGCGGGGGGGGTTACAATGAGCAGTTCTTC.